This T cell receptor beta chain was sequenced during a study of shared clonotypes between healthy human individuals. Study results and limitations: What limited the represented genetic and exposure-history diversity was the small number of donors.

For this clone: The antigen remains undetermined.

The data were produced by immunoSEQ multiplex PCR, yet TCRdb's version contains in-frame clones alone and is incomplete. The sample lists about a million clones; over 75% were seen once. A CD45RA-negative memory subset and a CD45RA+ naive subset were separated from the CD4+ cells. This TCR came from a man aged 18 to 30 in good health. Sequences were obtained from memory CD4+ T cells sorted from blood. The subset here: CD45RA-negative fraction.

In nucleotides, the CDR3 is TGTGCCAGCCTACAGGGCTCCTCAAACTATGGCTACACCTTC. Translating gives CASLQGSSNYGYTF. The chain has TRBV6-5 and TRBJ1-2; a possible D gene is TRBD1 (6 bases). This CDR3 spans 14 amino acids. V lost 8 bases and J lost 2, with 15 bases in between. Looked up from germline, CDR1 is MNHEY and CDR2 is SVGAGI.